Listed here are 30 T cell receptor beta chains from one sample, sequenced in a study of blood T cells in healthy people across ages. Next came a second PCR, run for about 7 to 12 cycles, which used a sample-barcoded 5' primer along with a J-beta primer mix. TCRdb redid the calling of the 5' RACE reads with MiXCR, one entry per CDR3 protein. The sample carries 650,000 to 700,000 distinct CDR3 sequences, 40% to 65% recorded once. The sample taken for sequencing was blood. The receptors originated from an elderly woman in good health.

Worth noting for this clonotype: Compared with germline, one end of the junction differs, possibly owing to a read error. This chain connects TRBV29-1 to TRBJ1-1, with D perhaps TRBD1 (5 bases). Germline V CDR1 and CDR2: SQVTM, ANQGSEA. CDR3 length: 11 amino acids. CDR3 DNA sequence: TGTAGCGGCACAGGGAACACTGAAGCTTTCTTT. This sequence encodes CSGTGNTEAFF.

Many counts were recorded for this clonotype. The chain uses TRBV28 and TRBJ2-7, with TRBD1 identical over 8 bases. V lost 5 bases, J lost 5 bases, and 11 bases stayed unmatched. Per the germline V gene, CDR1 is MDHEN and CDR2 is SYDVKM. This CDR3 contains 15 residues. CDR3 residues: CASSPSLRGLNEQYF. CDR3 nucleotides: TGTGCCAGCAGTCCGAGCCTCAGGGGGCTCAACGAGCAGTACTTC.

The chain combines TRBV29-1 with TRBJ2-3, with a tentative D call TRBD1 (6 bases). The CDR3 length is 13 residues. V was clipped by 4 bases and J by 2 bases, with 10 bases between them. The germline CDR1 and CDR2 sequences are SQVTM and ANQGSEA. CDR3 sequence reads: CSVVYRDTDTQYF. CDR3 sequence (DNA): TGCAGCGTTGTGTACAGGGACACAGATACGCAGTATTTT.

This rearrangement joins TRBV29-1 to TRBJ1-2; possibly TRBD1 for D (5 bases). Between the trimmed V and J ends, which lost 8 bases and 8 bases, there was a span of 15 bases. From germline, CDR1 is SQVTM and CDR2 ANQGSEA. The CDR3 loop spans 11 amino acids. The CDR3 nucleotides are TGCAGCTCTGAATCAGGGAAAGGCTACACCTTC. It specifies CSSESGKGYTF.

For this clonotype: This sequence may be a read error, since a much larger clone differs from it by one base. DNA for the CDR3: TGTGCCAGCAGTTTACAAGGGGCGATCGGCTATGGCTACACCTTC. Translated, it gives CASSLQGAIGYGYTF. The chain recombines TRBV28 with TRBJ1-2; TRBD1 is a possible D gene (5 bases). V was cut by 2 bases and J by 4 bases, with 14 bases left in between. CDR1 is MDHEN, CDR2 SYDVKM, per germline. The CDR3 sequence is 15 residues long.

The chain couples TRBV7-3 to TRBJ2-3; 9 nucleotides line up with TRBD2. J gave up 5 bases and V 1 base, and 13 bases lay outside the gene matches. CDR3 length: 18 amino acids. Germline lookup yields CDR1 SGHTA and CDR2 FQGTGA. The CDR3, as DNA: TGTGCCAGCAGCTTAAAGGGGGGTCTAGCGGGATACGGAGATACGCAGTATTTT. Its translation: CASSLKGGLAGYGDTQYF.

This clonotype was detected a few times. The V call is TRBV5-1, the J call TRBJ2-5, with 7 bases matching TRBD1. V gave up 0 bases and J gave up 3 bases; unmatched junction bases: 5. This CDR3 has 15 amino acids. CDR1 and CDR2 from the germline V gene are SGHRS and YFSETQ. CDR3 nucleotides: TGCGCCAGCAGCTTGGCCGGGACAGATAAAGAGACCCAGTACTTC. Translation gives CASSLAGTDKETQYF.

This clonotype has a handful of counts. J is TRBJ2-1 and V is TRBV5-1, with D hard to call. The germline V gene has CDR1 SGHRS and CDR2 YFSETQ. The CDR3 consists of 13 residues. The CDR3 coding sequence is TGCGACAGTCTGGACCGCTCCTACAATGAGCAGTTCTTC. It translates to CDSLDRSYNEQFF.

As for this clonotype: This may be a read error, as it is one base from a much larger clone. This rearrangement joins TRBV5-1 to TRBJ2-1; D is possibly TRBD2 (5 bases). The J call could be wrong; TRBJ2-7 is a better fit for the DNA end. Germline V gives CDR1 SGHRS, CDR2 YFSETQ. This CDR3 has 13 residues. The CDR3 is CASRRAPYNEQYF. CDR3 coding DNA: TGCGCCAGCAGGAGGGCCCCCTACAATGAGCAGTACTTC.

The rearrangement links TRBV7-2 to TRBJ2-7; possibly TRBD1 for D (6 bases). Between the trimmed V and J ends, which lost 4 bases and 2 bases, there was a span of 12 bases. CDR1 is SGHTA, CDR2 FQGNSA, per germline. The CDR3 runs 14 residues. CDR3 protein: CASSSNRDPYEQYF. Written as DNA, the CDR3 is TGTGCCAGCAGCTCCAACAGGGACCCCTACGAGCAGTACTTC.

This clonotype was detected once. V and J are TRBV29-1 and TRBJ2-3; D call uncertain. Trimming removed 3 bases at V and 4 bases at J, with 8 bases between. CDR1 is SQVTM, CDR2 ANQGSEA, per germline. The CDR3 totals 12 residues. The CDR3 is CSVEPSSDTQYF. As DNA, the CDR3 is TGCAGCGTTGAGCCTTCCTCAGATACGCAGTATTTT.

As regards this clonotype: This could be a read error, since a much larger clone is one nucleotide away. The V call is TRBV3-1, the J call TRBJ2-1; D is unresolved. Per the germline V gene, CDR1 is LGHDT and CDR2 is YNNKEL (reference sequence). CDR3 length: 12 residues. In DNA form, the CDR3 reads TGTGCCGGCAGCCAAACCGAGAATGAGCAGTTCTTC. It codes for CAGSQTENEQFF.

The chain recombines TRBV7-2 with TRBJ1-2; no clear D. This CDR3 is built from 17 residues. V was trimmed by 5 bases and J by 1 base, leaving 20 bases between them. The V gene's germline CDR1 is SGHTA and CDR2 FQGNSA. The CDR3 loop reads CASSPFGGVKINYGYTF. The CDR3 coding sequence is TGTGCCAGCAGCCCCTTCGGTGGGGTCAAGATTAACTATGGCTACACCTTC.

Concerning this clonotype: Since a much larger clone is just one base distant, this may be a read error. The gene calls are TRBV24-1 and TRBJ2-3; D uncertain. This CDR3 has 13 amino acids. Germline loops: CDR1 KGHDR, CDR2 SFDVKD. In DNA, the CDR3 is TGTGCCGCCAGTGAAGTGGCGACAGATACGCAGTATTTT. Its protein is CAASEVATDTQYF.

The J gene is TRBJ2-1, the V gene TRBV21-1; whether TRBD1, the table's D call, matches the DNA was not checked. TRBV21-1 is recorded as a pseudogene. The CDR3 runs to 15 residues. The DNA for the CDR3 is TGTGCCACCTTATTCCGGGACAGGGACTGCCGGAAGCAGTTCTTC. Translation: CATLFRDRDCRKQFF.

This clonotype was observed many times. The V call is TRBV4-2, the J call TRBJ1-2, with 10 bases lining up with TRBD1. This CDR3 contains 15 residues. Trimming cost V 1 base and J 2 bases; bases outside gene matches: 1. CDR1 and CDR2 (germline): LGHNA, YNFKEQ. The CDR3 spells CASSQATGGNYGYTF. In nucleotides, the CDR3 is TGTGCCAGCAGCCAAGCGACAGGGGGCAACTATGGCTACACCTTC.

This clonotype is a singleton in its sample. The V call is TRBV7-2, the J call TRBJ2-5; D is perhaps TRBD2 (5 bases). This CDR3 is built from 11 residues. V lost 4 bases to trimming and J lost 10 bases, with 10 bases between them. The germline V gene has CDR1 SGHTA and CDR2 FQGNSA. The CDR3 region has the DNA TGTGCCAGCAGCTCCGGAGGTGGCCAGTACTTC. Its translation is CASSSGGGQYF.

The chain carries TRBV5-6 and TRBJ1-2; weak D call: TRBD1 (5 bases). The CDR3 consists of 15 residues. With 2 bases removed from V and 5 bases from J, the gap between germline ends came to 16 bases. CDR1 and CDR2 (germline): SGHDT, YYEEEE. CDR3 bases: TGTGCCAGCAGCTTTCCACCCGGGACCCCTTATGGCTACACCTTC. Translated, it gives CASSFPPGTPYGYTF. Drawing the rest from reference TRBV5-6 and TRBJ1-2, the complete variable domain is DAGVTQSPTHLIKTRGQQVTLRCSPKSGHDTVSWYQQALGQGPQFIFQYYEEEERQRGNFPDRFSGHQFPNYSSELNVNALLLGDSALYLCASSFPPGTPYGYTFGSGTRLTVV.

V usage is TRBV12-3 or TRBV12-4 and J usage is TRBJ1-5; no firm D call. Trimming shortened V by 1 base and J by 7 bases, and 8 bases separated the two germline ends. This CDR3 has 13 amino acids. The CDR3: CASSLDLQQPQHF. Written as DNA, the CDR3 is TGTGCCAGCAGTTTAGACCTCCAACAGCCCCAGCATTTT.

This clonotype showed up just a few times. The chain links TRBV6-6 to TRBJ2-7; D may be TRBD1 (6 bases). The CDR3 has 13 amino acids. V was pared by 2 bases and J by 9 bases, with 14 bases between. The germline gives CDR1 MNHNY, CDR2 SVGAGI (reference sequence). CDR3 DNA: TGTGCCAGCAGTTACAGCGACAGGTGGGGGCAGTACTTC. Translated: CASSYSDRWGQYF.

Many counts were recorded for this clonotype. This chain's CDR3 is CASSPPLDRGPNTEAFF. In DNA, the CDR3 is TGTGCCAGCAGTCCTCCCCTGGACAGGGGGCCCAACACTGAAGCTTTCTTT. The chain uses TRBV12-3 or TRBV12-4 and TRBJ1-1, with TRBD1 identical over 11 bases. The trim removed 5 bases at V and 2 bases at J, leaving 10 bases unmatched. The CDR3 runs to 17 residues.

The rearrangement links TRBV20-1 to TRBJ2-1; 9 positions agree with TRBD2. The CDR3 contains 16 residues. In germline, CDR1 is DFQATT, CDR2 SNEGSKA (reference sequence). The V and J ends lost 0 bases and 13 bases, in that order; junction bases with no gene match: 16. The CDR3 coding sequence is TGCAGTGCTAGAGATTACGGGCGGGGGGGCAAAGAGACCCAGTTCTTC. It encodes CSARDYGRGGKETQFF.

This clonotype was counted once. V gene TRBV30 combines with J gene TRBJ2-6, with D hard to call. Germline CDR1 reads GTSNPN; CDR2 reads SVGIG (reference sequence). The ends were cut back, 1 base at V and 1 base at J, with 14 bases in the middle. The CDR3 loop spans 17 amino acids. The chain's CDR3 is CAWSGTGRISGANVLTF. The CDR3 nucleotides are TGTGCCTGGAGTGGGACCGGTAGGATTTCTGGGGCCAACGTCCTGACTTTC.

The genes are TRBV20-1 and TRBJ2-4; TRBD1 or TRBD2 may be the D gene (6 bases each). The end of the DNA is better explained by TRBJ2-7, so the J call may be wrong. Looked up from germline, CDR1 is DFQATT and CDR2 is SNEGSKA (reference sequence). The CDR3 length is 13 residues. The CDR3 is CSARVFRGGEQYF. The CDR3 coding sequence is TGCAGTGCTAGGGTTTTCAGGGGAGGCGAGCAGTACTTC.

On this clonotype: Being one base from a much bigger clone, this may be a read error. This chain links TRBV5-1 with TRBJ2-3, with TRBD2 matching 10 bases. The length of the CDR3 is 16 residues. The J segment lost 4 bases and the V segment lost 3 bases, leaving 8 bases of the junction unmatched. Germline V lookup: CDR1 SGHRS, CDR2 YFSETQ. Here the CDR3 reads CASSSAVLAGADTQYF. CDR3 sequence (DNA): TGCGCCAGCAGCTCGGCTGTCCTAGCGGGAGCAGATACGCAGTATTTT.

J is TRBJ1-2 and V is TRBV6-6, with 8 nucleotides matching TRBD1. Germline trimming cut 2 bases from V and 4 bases from J; bases unmatched to any gene: 3. This CDR3 is built from 14 residues. Per the germline V gene, CDR1 is MNHNY and CDR2 is SVGAGI (reference sequence). CDR3 sequence: CASSYDRGRYGYTF. CDR3 DNA sequence: TGTGCCAGCAGTTACGACAGGGGACGCTATGGCTACACCTTC.

The chain employs TRBV4-2 and TRBJ1-1, with 7 positions matching TRBD1. CDR3 length equals 13 residues. Per the germline V gene, CDR1 is LGHNA and CDR2 is YNFKEQ. The V gene end was trimmed by 10 bases and the J gene end by 11 bases; junction bases not matched to a gene: 16. The CDR3 here is CATKGQIKGVAFF. The CDR3 DNA reads TGTGCCACCAAGGGACAGATTAAAGGAGTGGCTTTCTTT.

The V gene is TRBV7-6, the J gene TRBJ2-3; the match to TRBD2 covers 8 bases. Germline V lookup: CDR1 SGHVS, CDR2 FNYEAQ. The CDR3 spans 13 residues. Trimming cost V 5 bases and J 2 bases; bases outside gene matches: 0. Here the CDR3 reads CASSGLATDTQYF. The CDR3 DNA sequence: TGTGCCAGCAGCGGACTAGCCACAGATACGCAGTATTTT.

The chain is built from TRBV10-3 and TRBJ2-7; D may be TRBD1 (6 bases). The CDR3 spans 14 residues. The germline V gene encodes CDR1 ENHRY and CDR2 SYGVKD. V shed 6 bases and J shed 2 bases, with 14 bases lying between them. Here the CDR3 reads CAISSTGIPYEQYF. The CDR3 nucleotides read TGTGCCATCAGCTCCACAGGGATCCCCTACGAGCAGTACTTC.

This clonotype came up many times. The CDR3 DNA follows: TGCGCCAGCAGCAAGCCATACAATGAGCAGTTCTTC. It translates to CASSKPYNEQFF. The chain employs TRBV5-1 and TRBJ2-1; no definite D call. The CDR3 has 12 amino acids. Germline CDR1 reads SGHRS; CDR2 reads YFSETQ. The V end was cut by 4 bases, the J end by 4 bases, with 6 bases between.